The source of this T cell receptor beta chain is a study of CD8+ T cells in alopecia areata. This CDR3 is 15 amino acids long. The junction had 3 bases not matched to a gene; V was cut back by 4 bases and J by 5 bases. In germline, CDR1 is MDHEN, CDR2 SYDVKM. From alopecia areata patients, lesional scalp punch biopsies and peripheral blood were collected. RNA extraction and reverse transcription yielded cDNA as sequencing template. The table came from immunoSEQ multiplex PCR; TCRdb's copy has only in-frame clones and leaves some out. Of about 150,000 clones listed, around 47% are singletons. The clonotype comes from a human donor with alopecia areata. The chain joins TRBV28 to TRBJ2-5, with 14 bases aligning to TRBD2. The sample consisted of CD4+ T cells sorted from blood. In DNA, the CDR3 is TGTGCCAGCAGTTCAAGACTAGCGGGAGGGGAGACCCAGTACTTC. Its protein product is CASSSRLAGGETQYF.